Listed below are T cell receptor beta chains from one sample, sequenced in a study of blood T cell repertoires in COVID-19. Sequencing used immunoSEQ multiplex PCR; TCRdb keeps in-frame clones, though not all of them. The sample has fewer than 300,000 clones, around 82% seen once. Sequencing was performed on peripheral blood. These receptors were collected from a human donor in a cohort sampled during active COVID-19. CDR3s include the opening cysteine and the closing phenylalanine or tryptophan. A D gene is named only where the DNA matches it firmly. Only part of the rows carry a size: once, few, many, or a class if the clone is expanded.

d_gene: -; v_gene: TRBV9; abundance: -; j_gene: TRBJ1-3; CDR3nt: TGTGCCAGCACCGACAGTCACCCTGGAAACACCATATATTTT; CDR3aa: CASTDSHPGNTIYF
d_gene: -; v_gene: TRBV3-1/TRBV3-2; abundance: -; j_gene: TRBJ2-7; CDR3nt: TGTGCCAGCAGCCAAGTTGGAAGAGGGCAGTACTTC; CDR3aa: CASSQVGRGQYF
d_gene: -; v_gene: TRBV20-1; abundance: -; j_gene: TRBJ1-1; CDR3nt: TGCAGTGCTAGTCGGGGTGTCGTCAGTGAAGCTTTCTTT; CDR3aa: CSASRGVVSEAFF
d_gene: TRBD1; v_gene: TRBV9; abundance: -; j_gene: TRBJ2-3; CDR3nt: TGTGCCAGCAGCGCAACAGGGGGCGGGAGCACAGATACGCAGTATTTT; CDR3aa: CASSATGGGSTDTQYF
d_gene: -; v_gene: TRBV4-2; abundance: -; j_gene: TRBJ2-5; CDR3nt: TGTGCCAGCAGCCAAGAAGGGAGGTGGCAAGAGACCCAGTACTTC; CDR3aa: CASSQEGRWQETQYF
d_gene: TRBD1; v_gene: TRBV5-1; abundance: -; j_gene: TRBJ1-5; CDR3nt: TGCGCCAGCAGCTTGGGACAGGGATCGCCCCAGCATTTT; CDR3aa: CASSLGQGSPQHF
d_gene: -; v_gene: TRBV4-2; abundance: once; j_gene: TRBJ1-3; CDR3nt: TGTGCCAGCAGCCAAGAGGACTTTGTTCAGAGCACCATATATTTT; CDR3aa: CASSQEDFVQSTIYF
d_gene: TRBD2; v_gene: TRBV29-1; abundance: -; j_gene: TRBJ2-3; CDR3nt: TGCAGCGTAGAAGGACTAGCGGGGGGGCAACTGGCAGATACGCAGTATTTT; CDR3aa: CSVEGLAGGQLADTQYF
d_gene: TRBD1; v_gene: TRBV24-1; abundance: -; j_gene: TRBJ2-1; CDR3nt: TGTGCCACCAGTGAAACGGGACAGGGGGTTGAGCAGTTCTTC; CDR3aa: CATSETGQGVEQFF
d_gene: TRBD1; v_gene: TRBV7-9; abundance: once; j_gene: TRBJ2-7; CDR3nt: TGTGCCAGCAGCAAGACAGGGGTCCCCTACGAGCAGTACTTC; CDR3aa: CASSKTGVPYEQYF
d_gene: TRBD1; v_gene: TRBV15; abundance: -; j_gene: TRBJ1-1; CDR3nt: TGTGCCACCATTGAAACCGGGACAGGGTTAATGAACACTGAAGCTTTCTTT; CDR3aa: CATIETGTGLMNTEAFF
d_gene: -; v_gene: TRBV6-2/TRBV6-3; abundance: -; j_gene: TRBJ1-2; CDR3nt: TGTGCCAGCAGTTACTTTCAGGGGAGCCTATCTAACTATGGCTACACCTTC; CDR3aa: CASSYFQGSLSNYGYTF
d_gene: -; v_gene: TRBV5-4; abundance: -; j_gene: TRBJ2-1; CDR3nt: TGTGCCAGCAGCCTGGCCGGGCCAGGGCGGGGCGAGCAGTTCTTC; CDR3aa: CASSLAGPGRGEQFF
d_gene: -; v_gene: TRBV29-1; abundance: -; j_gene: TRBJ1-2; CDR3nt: TGCGGCGTTGATCTCTATGGCTACACCTTC; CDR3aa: CGVDLYGYTF
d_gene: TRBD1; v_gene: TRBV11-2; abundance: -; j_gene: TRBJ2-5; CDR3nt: TGTGCCAGCAGCTTAAGGACTGGTGCGACAGGGTTGACCGAGACCCAGTACTTC; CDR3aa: CASSLRTGATGLTETQYF
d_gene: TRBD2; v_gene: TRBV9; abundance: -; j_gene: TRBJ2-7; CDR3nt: TGTGCCAGCAGCGTAGCTATTTCTAGCGGGGGGGCGGAAGAGCAGTACTTC; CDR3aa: CASSVAISSGGAEEQYF
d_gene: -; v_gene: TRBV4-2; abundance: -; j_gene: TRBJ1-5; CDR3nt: TGTGCCAGCAGCCAAGACACGGATCAGCCCCAGCATTTT; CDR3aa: CASSQDTDQPQHF
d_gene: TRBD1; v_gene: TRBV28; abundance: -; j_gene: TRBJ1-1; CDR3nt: TGTGCCAGCAGCCTAGGAACAGGGGGCGGTGAAGCTTTCTTT; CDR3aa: CASSLGTGGGEAFF
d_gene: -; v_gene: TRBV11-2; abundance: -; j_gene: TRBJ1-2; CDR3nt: TGTGCCAGCAGCTTAGGACAGAGCACTAACTATGGCTACACCTTC; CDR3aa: CASSLGQSTNYGYTF
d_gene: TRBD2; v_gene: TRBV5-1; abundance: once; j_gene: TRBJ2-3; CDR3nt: TGCGCCAGCAGTCCTAGCGGGTCCACAGATACGCAGTATTTT; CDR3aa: CASSPSGSTDTQYF
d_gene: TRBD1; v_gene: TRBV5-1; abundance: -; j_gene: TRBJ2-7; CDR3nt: TGCGCCAGCACCACCTGGACAGGGCCCTCCTACGAGCAGTACTTC; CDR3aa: CASTTWTGPSYEQYF
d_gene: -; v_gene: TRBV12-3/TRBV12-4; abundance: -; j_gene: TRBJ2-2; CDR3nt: TGTGCCAGCAGCCTGATGCGCGGGGAGCTGTTTTTT; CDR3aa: CASSLMRGELFF
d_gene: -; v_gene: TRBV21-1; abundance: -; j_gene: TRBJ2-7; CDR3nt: TGTGCCAGCAGCAGCACTAGGTCAGGACTCTCGGCCGAGCAGTACTTC; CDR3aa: CASSSTRSGLSAEQYF
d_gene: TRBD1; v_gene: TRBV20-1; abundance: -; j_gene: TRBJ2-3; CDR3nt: TGCAGTGCTAGTGCCTGGGACAGTAGCACAGATACGCAGTATTTT; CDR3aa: CSASAWDSSTDTQYF
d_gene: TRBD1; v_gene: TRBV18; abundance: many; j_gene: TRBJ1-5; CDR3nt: TGTGCCAGCTCACTACAGGGGCGGGATCAGCCCCAGCATTTT; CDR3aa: CASSLQGRDQPQHF
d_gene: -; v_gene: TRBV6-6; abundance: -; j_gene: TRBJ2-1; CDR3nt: TGTGCCAGCAGTAACCAACAAAATGAGCAGTTCTTC; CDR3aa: CASSNQQNEQFF
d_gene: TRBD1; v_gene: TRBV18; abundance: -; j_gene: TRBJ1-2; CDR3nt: TGTGCCAGCTCACCACCGAATGCCAGGGGGCAATATGGCTACACCTTC; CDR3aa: CASSPPNARGQYGYTF
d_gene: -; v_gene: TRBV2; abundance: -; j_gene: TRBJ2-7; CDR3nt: TGTGCCAGCAGTGGTCGACAGATATACGAGCAGTACTTC; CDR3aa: CASSGRQIYEQYF
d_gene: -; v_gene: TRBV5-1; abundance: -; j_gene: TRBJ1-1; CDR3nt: TGCGCCAGCAGCTGGGGGCAGGGGCCGCGGACTGAAGCTTTCTTT; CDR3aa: CASSWGQGPRTEAFF
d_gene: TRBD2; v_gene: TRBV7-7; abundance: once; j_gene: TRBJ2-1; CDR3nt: TGTGCTAGCAGCTTAGGACTAGCGGGAGCGGAGGAGCAGTTCTTC; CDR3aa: CASSLGLAGAEEQFF
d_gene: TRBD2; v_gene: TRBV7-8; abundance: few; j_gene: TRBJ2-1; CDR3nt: TGTGCCAGCAGCTTCGGACTAGCGGGAGGCCATGAGCAGTTCTTC; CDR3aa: CASSFGLAGGHEQFF
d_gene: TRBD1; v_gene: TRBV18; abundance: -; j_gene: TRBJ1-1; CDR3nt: TGTGCCAGCTCACCGGGACAGGGGAGCACTGAAGCTTTCTTT; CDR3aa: CASSPGQGSTEAFF
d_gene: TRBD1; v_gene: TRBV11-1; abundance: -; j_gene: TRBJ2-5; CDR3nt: TGTGCCAGCAACCCCGGACAGGGGGCATGGAGGGAGACCCAGTACTTC; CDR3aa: CASNPGQGAWRETQYF
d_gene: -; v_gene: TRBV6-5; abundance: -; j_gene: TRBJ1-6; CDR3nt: TGTGCCAGCAGTAGACAGTCAAATAATTCACCCCTCCACTTT; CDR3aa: CASSRQSNNSPLHF
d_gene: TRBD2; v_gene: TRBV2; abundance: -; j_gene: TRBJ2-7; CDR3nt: TGTGCCAGCAGTCTTAAAGCGGGGGACCTTCCCTACGAGCAGTACTTC; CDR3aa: CASSLKAGDLPYEQYF
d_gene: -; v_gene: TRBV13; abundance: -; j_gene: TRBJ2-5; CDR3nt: TGTGCCAGCAGCAGAGAGGGACAAGGGGGAATTCGAGAGACCCAGTACTTC; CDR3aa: CASSREGQGGIRETQYF
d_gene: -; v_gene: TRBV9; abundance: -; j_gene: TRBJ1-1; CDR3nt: TGTGCCAGCAGCGTAGATACAAGAAACACTGAAGCTTTCTTT; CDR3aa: CASSVDTRNTEAFF
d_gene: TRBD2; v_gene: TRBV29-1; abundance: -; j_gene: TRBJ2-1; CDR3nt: TGCAGCGTTCAAACCAGGACTAGCGGGAGGTATGAGCAGTTCTTC; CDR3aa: CSVQTRTSGRYEQFF
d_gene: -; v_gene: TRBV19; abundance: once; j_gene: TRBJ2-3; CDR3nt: TGTGCCAGTAAAGATGGGTTCGGAGCTAGCACAGATACGCAGTATTTT; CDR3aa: CASKDGFGASTDTQYF
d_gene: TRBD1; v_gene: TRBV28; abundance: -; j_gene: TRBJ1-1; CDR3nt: TGTGCCAGCAGCCAACAGGGGGCCAGAGACACTGAAGCTTTCTTT; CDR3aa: CASSQQGARDTEAFF
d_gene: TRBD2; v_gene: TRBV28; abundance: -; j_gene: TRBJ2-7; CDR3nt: TGTGCCAGCAGTTTGAATAGCGGGAGGACAAACGAGCAGTACTTC; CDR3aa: CASSLNSGRTNEQYF
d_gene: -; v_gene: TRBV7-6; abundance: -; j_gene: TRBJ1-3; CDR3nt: TGTGCCAGCAGCTTAGTTCAGGGGACAGGAAACACCATATATTTT; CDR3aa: CASSLVQGTGNTIYF
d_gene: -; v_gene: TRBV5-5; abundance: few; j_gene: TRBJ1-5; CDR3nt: TGTGCCAGCAGCTTCAGACCTTTAGGGGGTTGGGGCAATCAGCCCCAGCATTTT; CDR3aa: CASSFRPLGGWGNQPQHF
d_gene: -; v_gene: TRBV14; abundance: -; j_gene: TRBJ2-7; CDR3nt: TGTGCCAGCAGCCAAGTAAGAGGCCTCGAGCAGTACTTC; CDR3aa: CASSQVRGLEQYF
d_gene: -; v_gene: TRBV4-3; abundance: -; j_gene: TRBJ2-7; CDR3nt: TGCGCCAGCAGCCAAGCGACAGGCTTAGCCGAGCAGTACTTC; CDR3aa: CASSQATGLAEQYF
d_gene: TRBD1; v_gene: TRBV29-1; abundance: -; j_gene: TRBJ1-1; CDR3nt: TGCAGCGTTGATTTTTGGGACAGGAACACTGAAGCTTTCTTT; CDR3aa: CSVDFWDRNTEAFF
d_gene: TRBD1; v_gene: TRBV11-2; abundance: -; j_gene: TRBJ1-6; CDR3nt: TGTGCCAGCAGCTTGGGCGAAACGGGACAGTACAATTCACCCCTCCACTTT; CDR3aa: CASSLGETGQYNSPLHF
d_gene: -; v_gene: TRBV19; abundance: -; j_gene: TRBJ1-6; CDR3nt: TGTGCCAGTAGTACCCAGGAAAATTCACCCCTCCACTTT; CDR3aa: CASSTQENSPLHF
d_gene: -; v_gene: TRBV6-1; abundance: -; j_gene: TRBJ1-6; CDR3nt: TGTGCCAGCAGTGAAAAACCCGGACAGAATTCACCCCTCCACTTT; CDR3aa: CASSEKPGQNSPLHF
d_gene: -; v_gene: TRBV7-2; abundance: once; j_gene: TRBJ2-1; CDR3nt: TGTGCCAGCAGCCCTATTATCGTCGATGAGCAGTTCTTC; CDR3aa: CASSPIIVDEQFF
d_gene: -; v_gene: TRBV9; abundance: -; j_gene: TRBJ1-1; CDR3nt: TGTGCCAGCAGCGTAAGTCCGGGATCCACTGAAGCTTTCTTT; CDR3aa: CASSVSPGSTEAFF
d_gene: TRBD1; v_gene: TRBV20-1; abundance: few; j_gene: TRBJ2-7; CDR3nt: TGCAGTGCTCCCAGGGGGTACGAGCAGTACTTC; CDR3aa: CSAPRGYEQYF
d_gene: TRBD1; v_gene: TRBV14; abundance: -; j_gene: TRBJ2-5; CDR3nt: TGTGCCAGCAGCCAAGTCAGGGGGCTTGGGGAGACCCAGTACTTC; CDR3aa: CASSQVRGLGETQYF
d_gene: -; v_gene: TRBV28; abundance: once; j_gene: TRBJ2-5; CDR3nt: TGTGCCAGCAGTCCCGGAGGGGCTCAAGAGACCCAGTACTTC; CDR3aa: CASSPGGAQETQYF
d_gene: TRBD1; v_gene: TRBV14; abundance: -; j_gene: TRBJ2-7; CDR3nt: TGTGCCAGCAGCCAATGGGACAGGAGCTCCTACGAGCAGTACTTC; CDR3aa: CASSQWDRSSYEQYF